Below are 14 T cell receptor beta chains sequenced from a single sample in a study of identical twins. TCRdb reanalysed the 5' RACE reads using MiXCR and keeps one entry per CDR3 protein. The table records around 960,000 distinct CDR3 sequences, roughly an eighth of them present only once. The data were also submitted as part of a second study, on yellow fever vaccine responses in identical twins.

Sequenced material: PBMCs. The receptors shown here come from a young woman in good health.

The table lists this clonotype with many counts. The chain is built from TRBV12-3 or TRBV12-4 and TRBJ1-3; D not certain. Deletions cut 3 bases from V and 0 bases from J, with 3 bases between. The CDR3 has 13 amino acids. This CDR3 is CASSFGSGNTIYF. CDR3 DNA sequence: TGTGCCAGCAGTTTTGGCTCTGGAAACACCATATATTTT.

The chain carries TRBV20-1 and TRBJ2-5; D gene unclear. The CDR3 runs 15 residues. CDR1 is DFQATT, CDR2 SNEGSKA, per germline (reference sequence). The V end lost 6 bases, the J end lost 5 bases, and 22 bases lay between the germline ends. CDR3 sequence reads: CSAALGSGPGETQYF. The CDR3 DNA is TGCAGTGCCGCGTTGGGCAGTGGGCCCGGTGAGACCCAGTACTTC.

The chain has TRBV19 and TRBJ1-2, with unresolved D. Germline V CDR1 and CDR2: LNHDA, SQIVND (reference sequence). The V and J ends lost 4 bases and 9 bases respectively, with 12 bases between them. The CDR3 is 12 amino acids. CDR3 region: CASSSHRDSYTF. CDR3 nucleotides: TGTGCCAGTAGTAGCCACAGAGACAGCTACACCTTC.

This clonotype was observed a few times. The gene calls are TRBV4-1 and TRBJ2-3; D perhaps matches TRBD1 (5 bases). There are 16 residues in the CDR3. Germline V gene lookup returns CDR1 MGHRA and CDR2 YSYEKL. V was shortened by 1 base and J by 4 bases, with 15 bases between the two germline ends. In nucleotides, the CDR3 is TGCGCCAGCAGCCAAGTCCCAGGGCATCGTGCAGATACGCAGTATTTT. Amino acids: CASSQVPGHRADTQYF.

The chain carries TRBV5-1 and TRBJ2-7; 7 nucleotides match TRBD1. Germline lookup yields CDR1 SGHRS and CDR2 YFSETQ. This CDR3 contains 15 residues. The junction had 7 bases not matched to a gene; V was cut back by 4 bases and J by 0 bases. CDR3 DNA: TGCGCCAGCAGCGTAACAGGGGAAAACTCCTACGAGCAGTACTTC. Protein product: CASSVTGENSYEQYF.

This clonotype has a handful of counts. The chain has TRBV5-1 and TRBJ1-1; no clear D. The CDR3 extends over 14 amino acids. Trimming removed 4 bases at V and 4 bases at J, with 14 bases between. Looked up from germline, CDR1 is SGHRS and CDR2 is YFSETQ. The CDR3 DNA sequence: TGCGCCAGCAGCCGGGGTCTAGAGGGCACTGAAGCTTTCTTT. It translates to CASSRGLEGTEAFF.

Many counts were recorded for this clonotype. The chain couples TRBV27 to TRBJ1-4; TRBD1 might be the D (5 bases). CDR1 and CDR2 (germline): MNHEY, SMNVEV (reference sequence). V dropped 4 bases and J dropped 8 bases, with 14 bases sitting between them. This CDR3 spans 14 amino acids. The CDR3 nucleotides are TGTGCCAGCAGTTCAACGGGACGGACCGAAAAACTGTTTTTT. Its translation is CASSSTGRTEKLFF.

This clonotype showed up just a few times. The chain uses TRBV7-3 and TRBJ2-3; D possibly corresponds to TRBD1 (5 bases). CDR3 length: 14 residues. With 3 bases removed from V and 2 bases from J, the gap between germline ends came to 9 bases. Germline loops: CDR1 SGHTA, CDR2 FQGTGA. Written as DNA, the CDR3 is TGTGCCAGCAGCTTGGGGCTTAACACAGATACGCAGTATTTT. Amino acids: CASSLGLNTDTQYF.

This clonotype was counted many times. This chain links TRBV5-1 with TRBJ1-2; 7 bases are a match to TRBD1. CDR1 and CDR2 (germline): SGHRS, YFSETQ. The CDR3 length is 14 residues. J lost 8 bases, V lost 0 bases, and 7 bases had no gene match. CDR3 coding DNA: TGCGCCAGCAGCTTGGCTGACAGGGAAGGCGGCTACACCTTC. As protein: CASSLADREGGYTF.

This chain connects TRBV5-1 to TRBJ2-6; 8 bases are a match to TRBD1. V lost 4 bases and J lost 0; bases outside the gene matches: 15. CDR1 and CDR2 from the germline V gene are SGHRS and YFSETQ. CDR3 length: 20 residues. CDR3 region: CASSLGQGIGPISGANVLTF. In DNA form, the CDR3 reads TGCGCCAGCAGCCTCGGACAGGGAATCGGACCCATCTCTGGGGCCAACGTCCTGACTTTC.

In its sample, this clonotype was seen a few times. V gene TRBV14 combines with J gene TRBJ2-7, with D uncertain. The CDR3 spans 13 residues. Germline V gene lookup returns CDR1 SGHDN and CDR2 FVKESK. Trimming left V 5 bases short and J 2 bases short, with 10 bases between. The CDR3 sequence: CASSVDVAYEQYF. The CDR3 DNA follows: TGTGCCAGCAGCGTGGACGTCGCCTACGAGCAGTACTTC.

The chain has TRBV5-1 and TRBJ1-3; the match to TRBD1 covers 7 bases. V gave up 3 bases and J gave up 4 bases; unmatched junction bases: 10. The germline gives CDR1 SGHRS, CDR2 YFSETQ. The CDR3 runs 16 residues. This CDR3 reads CASSSQTGVGGNTIYF. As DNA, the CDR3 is TGCGCCAGCAGCTCGCAAACAGGGGTAGGAGGAAACACCATATATTTT.

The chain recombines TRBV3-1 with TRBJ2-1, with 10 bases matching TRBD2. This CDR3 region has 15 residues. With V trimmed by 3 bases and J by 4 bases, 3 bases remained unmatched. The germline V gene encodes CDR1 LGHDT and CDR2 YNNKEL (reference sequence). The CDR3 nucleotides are TGTGCCAGCAGCCATAGCGGGGGGACATACAATGAGCAGTTCTTC. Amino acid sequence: CASSHSGGTYNEQFF.

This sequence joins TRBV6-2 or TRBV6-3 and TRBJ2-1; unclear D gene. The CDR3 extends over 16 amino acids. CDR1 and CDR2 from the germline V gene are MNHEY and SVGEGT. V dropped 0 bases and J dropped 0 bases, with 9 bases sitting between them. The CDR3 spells CASSYSGVSSYNEQFF. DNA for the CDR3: TGTGCCAGCAGTTACTCGGGCGTAAGCTCCTACAATGAGCAGTTCTTC.